Presented here are 30 T cell receptor beta chains from one specimen sequenced in a study of blood T cell repertoires in COVID-19. The repertoire was sequenced with immunoSEQ multiplex PCR; TCRdb's copy has only in-frame clones and lacks some. The table lists about 130,000 clones, around 82% of them singletons, with 9.5% to 15% in the top ten. Sequencing was carried out using peripheral blood. The receptors were sampled from a woman aged 25 to 39 who had recovered from COVID-19.

V is TRBV6-5 and J is TRBJ1-2; 11 nucleotides match TRBD1. CDR1 MNHEY and CDR2 SVGAGI come from the germline V gene. V was clipped by 0 bases and J by 8 bases; unmatched bases: 2. The CDR3 is 14 amino acids. CDR3 nucleotide sequence: TGTGCCAGCAGTTACTCCGGACAGGGGGCAGGCTACACCTTC. This translates into CASSYSGQGAGYTF.

This chain uses TRBV5-1 with TRBJ2-3; 9 bases line up with TRBD2. Germline CDR1 reads SGHRS; CDR2 reads YFSETQ. The length of the CDR3 is 16 residues. V was clipped by 1 base and J by 2 bases; unmatched bases: 5. The CDR3, as DNA: TGCGCCAGCAGCTTGTACGCGGGGGGGTCCACAGATACGCAGTATTTT. Encoded protein: CASSLYAGGSTDTQYF.

The rearrangement uses TRBV5-6 and TRBJ2-3, with 13 positions matching TRBD2. CDR3 size: 19 residues. In germline, CDR1 is SGHDT, CDR2 YYEEEE. V gave up 3 bases and J gave up 3 bases; unmatched junction bases: 13. For the CDR3, the DNA is TGTGCCAGCAGCTCCGAGGGCAAAAGGACTAGCGGGAGAACAGATACGCAGTATTTT. Translating it yields CASSSEGKRTSGRTDTQYF. The variable domain in full, with the rest retrieved from reference TRBV5-6 and TRBJ2-3, is DAGVTQSPTHLIKTRGQQVTLRCSPKSGHDTVSWYQQALGQGPQFIFQYYEEEERQRGNFPDRFSGHQFPNYSSELNVNALLLGDSALYLCASSSEGKRTSGRTDTQYFGPGTRLTVL.

The chain links TRBV5-1 to TRBJ2-5; 9 bases align to TRBD1. Germline CDR1 is SGHRS and CDR2 is YFSETQ. The CDR3 sequence is 15 residues long. The J segment lost 3 bases and the V segment lost 1 base, leaving 4 bases of the junction unmatched. The CDR3, as DNA: TGCGCCAGCAGCTTGACAGGGGGCATGGAAGAGACCCAGTACTTC. Translation gives CASSLTGGMEETQYF.

The rearrangement uses TRBV7-2 and TRBJ1-2; D gene ambiguous. Germline CDR1 is SGHTA and CDR2 is FQGNSA. The V and J ends lost 1 base and 2 bases respectively, with 11 bases between them. This CDR3 is 15 amino acids long. DNA for the CDR3: TGTGCCAGCAGCTTAGGGCCGCCCCCGAACTATGGCTACACCTTC. Residues: CASSLGPPPNYGYTF. The full variable domain, completed using reference TRBV7-2 and TRBJ1-2, is GAGVSQSPSNKVTEKGKDVELRCDPISGHTALYWYRQSLGQGLEFLIYFQGNSAPDKSGLPSDRFSAERTGGSVSTLTIQRTQQEDSAVYLCASSLGPPPNYGYTFGSGTRLTVV.

This sequence joins TRBV27 and TRBJ1-2, with a tentative D call TRBD1 (5 bases). The CDR3 runs to 14 residues. The germline V gene encodes CDR1 MNHEY and CDR2 SMNVEV (reference sequence). V lost 2 bases, J lost 4 bases, and 11 bases lay in between. The CDR3 loop is CASSLTGGGYGYTF. The CDR3 DNA sequence: TGTGCCAGCAGTTTAACGGGGGGAGGCTATGGCTACACCTTC.

The chain has TRBV13 and TRBJ2-6; 7 bases match TRBD1. The germline CDR1 and CDR2 sequences are PRHDT and FYEKMQ (reference sequence). The V and J ends lost 3 bases and 0 bases, in that order; junction bases with no gene match: 11. CDR3 length: 19 residues. CDR3: CASSFFRDSPDSGANVLTF. The CDR3 DNA is TGTGCCAGCAGCTTCTTCCGGGACAGCCCTGACTCTGGGGCCAACGTCCTGACTTTC.

This clone has ten or more counts. The chain employs TRBV5-8 and TRBJ2-2; 7 positions match TRBD1. The V gene's germline CDR1 is SGHTS and CDR2 YDEGEE. The V gene end was trimmed by 0 bases and the J gene end by 8 bases; junction bases not matched to a gene: 10. This CDR3 region has 16 residues. CDR3: CASSLAGAGGEGELFF. As DNA, the CDR3 is TGTGCCAGCAGCTTGGCTGGGGCAGGGGGAGAAGGGGAGCTGTTTTTT.

J is TRBJ2-3 and V is TRBV7-8, with 15 bases lining up with TRBD2. J lost 2 bases, V lost 0 bases, and 9 bases had no gene match. The CDR3 contains 20 residues. Germline loops: CDR1 SGHVS, CDR2 FQNEAQ. CDR3 region: CASSLAGLAGGKNHTDTQYF. As DNA, the CDR3 is TGTGCCAGCAGCTTAGCAGGACTAGCGGGAGGGAAAAACCACACAGATACGCAGTATTTT. The entire variable domain, with the rest obtained from reference TRBV7-8 and TRBJ2-3, is as follows: GAGVSQSPRYKVAKRGQDVALRCDPISGHVSLFWYQQALGQGPEFLTYFQNEAQLDKSGLPSDRFFAERPEGSVSTLKIQRTQQEDSAVYLCASSLAGLAGGKNHTDTQYFGPGTRLTVL.

The rearrangement links TRBV5-1 to TRBJ2-2; 7 bases match TRBD1. Germline CDR1 SGHRS, CDR2 YFSETQ. CDR3 length: 15 amino acids. The ends lost 1 base at V and 7 bases at J; junction bases unmatched: 7. This CDR3 reads CASSLRGQDHGELFF. CDR3 in DNA: TGCGCCAGCAGCTTGCGAGGACAGGACCACGGGGAGCTGTTTTTT.

This rearrangement joins TRBV11-2 to TRBJ2-2; the D is unclear. The CDR3 covers 14 residues. Germline assignment: CDR1 SGHAT and CDR2 FQNNGV. Trimming stripped 3 bases from V and 6 bases from J, with 11 bases between. CDR3 in DNA: TGTGCCAGCAGCTTCCAGCGTGGCGCCGGGGAGCTGTTTTTT. Protein: CASSFQRGAGELFF.

CDR3 bases: TGTGCCAGTAGTATATCTGGGACAGTCCGTTCACCCCTCCACTTT. Translating gives CASSISGTVRSPLHF. The chain employs TRBV19 and TRBJ1-6; 7 bases line up with TRBD1. This CDR3 has 15 amino acids. Germline-derived CDR1 and CDR2 are LNHDA and SQIVND (reference sequence). V lost 2 bases, J lost 9 bases, and 7 bases stayed unmatched.

The rearrangement links TRBV4-1 to TRBJ1-1; D is unclear. The ends were cut back, 4 bases at V and 3 bases at J, with 15 bases in the middle. There are 15 residues in the CDR3. Germline values: CDR1 MGHRA, CDR2 YSYEKL. The CDR3, as DNA: TGCGCCAGCAGCCCTTTGGGTCCCGAGGACACTGAAGCTTTCTTT. Translating gives CASSPLGPEDTEAFF.

This clone was seen a handful of times. V gene TRBV6-5 combines with J gene TRBJ2-7; 8 bases are a match to TRBD2. Germline V gives CDR1 MNHEY, CDR2 SVGAGI. Losses at the gene ends were 6 bases for V and 3 bases for J; bases not matched to a gene: 10. The CDR3 has 15 amino acids. The CDR3 DNA sequence: TGTGCCAGCAGAAGGGGACTAGTCCTCCTCTACGAGCAGTACTTC. Amino acids: CASRRGLVLLYEQYF.

This sequence joins TRBV11-2 and TRBJ2-4; 15 nucleotides line up with TRBD2. The CDR3 has 19 residues. The junction had 14 bases not matched to a gene; V was cut back by 5 bases and J by 6 bases. CDR1 SGHAT and CDR2 FQNNGV come from the germline V gene. As DNA, the CDR3 is TGTGCCAGCAGCGCACTCCGGACTAGCGGGGGGGCCGTAAGAAACATTCAGTACTTC. Protein: CASSALRTSGGAVRNIQYF.

This sequence joins TRBV3-1 (or the pseudogene TRBV3-2) and TRBJ2-3, with a weak D call TRBD2 (5 bases). From germline, CDR1 is LGHDT and CDR2 YNNKEL (reference sequence). V was clipped by 8 bases and J by 4 bases, with 7 bases between them. The CDR3 length is 11 residues. Written as DNA, the CDR3 is TGTGCCAGCGTCGGGGCAGATACGCAGTATTTT. It translates to CASVGADTQYF.

This rearrangement joins TRBV23-1 to TRBJ1-6; 11 bases match TRBD1. TRBV23-1 counts as an open reading frame of uncertain function. The V and J ends lost 3 bases and 7 bases, in that order; junction bases with no gene match: 5. The CDR3 extends over 16 amino acids. DNA of the CDR3: TGCGCCAGCAGTCACCCTGGGACAGGGGGAAATTCACCCCTCCACTTT. Residues: CASSHPGTGGNSPLHF.

V and J are TRBV4-1 and TRBJ2-1; 10 bases match TRBD2. Germline lookup yields CDR1 MGHRA and CDR2 YSYEKL. CDR3 length equals 19 residues. The V segment lost 1 base and the J segment 3 bases; nucleotides outside the gene matches: 12. The CDR3 loop is CASSQGGTPLAGYYNEQFF. Written as DNA, the CDR3 is TGCGCCAGCAGCCAAGGAGGGACCCCACTAGCGGGGTACTACAATGAGCAGTTCTTC.

The chain has TRBV19 and TRBJ2-2; D remains unclear. CDR1 is LNHDA and CDR2 is SQIVND in the germline V gene (reference sequence). The CDR3 is made up of 13 amino acids. V gave up 4 bases and J gave up 0 bases, with 3 bases separating them. CDR3 sequence reads: CASSTANTGELFF. The CDR3 bases are TGTGCCAGTAGTACAGCGAACACCGGGGAGCTGTTTTTT.

V is TRBV3-1 (or the pseudogene TRBV3-2) and J is TRBJ1-1; TRBD1 might be the D (6 bases). From germline, CDR1 is LGHDT and CDR2 YNNKEL (reference sequence). The CDR3 has 15 amino acids. V lost 0 bases and J lost 1, with 9 bases in between. CDR3 sequence (DNA): TGTGCCAGCAGCCAAGATTACAGGGCGAACACTGAAGCTTTCTTT. It encodes CASSQDYRANTEAFF.

V is TRBV27 and J is TRBJ1-2; D gene ambiguous. Germline V gene sequence: CDR1 MNHEY, CDR2 SMNVEV (reference sequence). Trimming removed 4 bases from V and 4 bases from J, with 19 bases in between. CDR3 length: 16 residues. The CDR3 DNA follows: TGTGCCAGCAGTTCCCACCCCCCCAGGCGCCTCTATGGCTACACCTTC. This sequence encodes CASSSHPPRRLYGYTF.

This clone turned up a few times. This chain links TRBV27 with TRBJ2-1; TRBD2 matches 10 bases. This CDR3 has 16 residues. Unmatched junction bases numbered 9, after V lost 6 bases and J lost 4 bases. The germline V gene encodes CDR1 MNHEY and CDR2 SMNVEV (reference sequence). The CDR3 DNA follows: TGTGCCAGCAGAATCTCTAGCGGGGGACAATACAATGAGCAGTTCTTC. Translated: CASRISSGGQYNEQFF.

The J gene is TRBJ1-5, the V gene TRBV27, with TRBD1 matching 9 bases. The ends lost 5 bases at V and 3 bases at J; junction bases unmatched: 8. Germline V gives CDR1 MNHEY, CDR2 SMNVEV (reference sequence). The CDR3 consists of 16 residues. The CDR3 reads CASSAGQGGNNQPQHF. For the CDR3, the DNA is TGTGCCAGCAGTGCGGGACAGGGAGGAAACAATCAGCCCCAGCATTTT.

CDR3 amino acids: CATSRGWTGGYNEQFF. CDR3 nucleotide sequence: TGTGCCACCAGCAGAGGATGGACAGGGGGATACAATGAGCAGTTCTTC. The rearrangement links TRBV15 to TRBJ2-1, with TRBD1 matching 10 bases. The germline V gene encodes CDR1 LNHNV and CDR2 YYDKDF (reference sequence). The CDR3 consists of 16 residues. The V gene end was trimmed by 1 base and the J gene end by 4 bases; junction bases not matched to a gene: 4. Full variable domain (missing parts from reference TRBV15 and TRBJ2-1): DAMVIQNPRYQVTQFGKPVTLSCSQTLNHNVMYWYQQKSSQAPKLLFHYYDKDFNNEADTPDNFQSRRPNTSFCFLDIRSPGLGDTAMYLCATSRGWTGGYNEQFFGPGTRLTVL.

The chain combines TRBV3-1 (or the pseudogene TRBV3-2) with TRBJ2-7; tentative D call: TRBD1 (5 bases). Trimming stripped 5 bases from V and 3 bases from J, with 11 bases between. CDR1 and CDR2 from the germline V gene are LGHDT and YNNKEL (reference sequence). This CDR3 is built from 13 residues. In DNA, the CDR3 is TGTGCCAGCAGCACCAGGGCCTTCTACGAGCAGTACTTC. Translating it yields CASSTRAFYEQYF.

The chain combines TRBV6-2 or TRBV6-3 with TRBJ2-7, with a tentative D call TRBD2 (6 bases). Trimming left V 5 bases short and J 0 bases short, with 17 bases between. Germline CDR1 reads MNHEY; CDR2 reads SVGEGT. The CDR3 runs to 16 residues. The CDR3 bases are TGTGCCAGCAGTGGCCCCCATAGCGGAAGCTCCTACGAGCAGTACTTC. It codes for CASSGPHSGSSYEQYF.

The DNA of the CDR3 is TGTGCCAGTAGTATAGATACCCCCGCGGGGAGGACCGGGGAGCTGTTTTTT. Protein sequence: CASSIDTPAGRTGELFF. The chain is built from TRBV19 and TRBJ2-2; tentatively, D is TRBD2 (6 bases). CDR3 size: 17 residues. V was trimmed by 0 bases and J by 5 bases, leaving 16 bases between them. The germline CDR1 and CDR2 sequences are LNHDA and SQIVND (reference sequence). Based on the CDR3 plus reference TRBV19 and TRBJ2-2, the full variable domain is DGGITQSPKYLFRKEGQNVTLSCEQNLNHDAMYWYRQDPGQGLRLIYYSQIVNDFQKGDIAEGYSVSREKKESFPLTVTSAQKNPTAFYLCASSIDTPAGRTGELFFGEGSRLTVL.

The chain is built from TRBV6-5 and TRBJ1-1; possible D gene TRBD1, 6 bases. There are 14 residues in the CDR3. V shed 6 bases and J shed 1 base, with 12 bases lying between them. Germline CDR1 is MNHEY and CDR2 is SVGAGI. CDR3 loop: CASSWNRENTEAFF. CDR3 nucleotides: TGTGCCAGCAGCTGGAACAGGGAGAACACTGAAGCTTTCTTT.

V is TRBV11-2 and J is TRBJ1-4, with 12 bases identical to TRBD1. This CDR3 contains 16 residues. V shed 5 bases and J 8 bases; nucleotides not matched to a gene: 9. The germline V gene has CDR1 SGHAT and CDR2 FQNNGV. The CDR3 nucleotides are TGTGCCAGCAGCCCAAGGGGAGGGACAGGGGGCGAAAAACTGTTTTTT. Translated: CASSPRGGTGGEKLFF.

V and J are TRBV10-3 and TRBJ2-7; 9 nucleotides match TRBD1. The J segment lost 5 bases and the V segment lost 1 base, leaving 9 bases of the junction unmatched. The CDR3 is 16 residues long. Germline assignment: CDR1 ENHRY and CDR2 SYGVKD. In DNA form, the CDR3 reads TGTGCCATCAGTGAGTTTAACCTGGGACAGGGAGACGAGCAGTACTTC. This gives the protein CAISEFNLGQGDEQYF.